This T cell receptor (beta chain) came from a study of a mutant IDH1 vaccine in newly diagnosed glioma. Study-level background: Patients had received radiotherapy, temozolomide, or both previously, most receiving both. Study results and caveats: Seemingly, top peripheral T cell clonotype changes bore no relation to pseudoprogression. Vaccination elicited immune responses in roughly 93% of patients.

The repertoire was sequenced with immunoSEQ multiplex PCR; TCRdb's copy has only in-frame clones and lacks some. Here the sample spans about 66,000 clones, about 86% being singletons. About this clone itself: Its target is unknown.

V was cut by 7 bases and J by 0 bases, with 10 bases left in between. This CDR3 comprises 15 residues. Germline V CDR1 and CDR2: MNHEY, SMNVEV (reference sequence). Time point meaning: baseline, week 1 (first vaccination visit). Treatment meaning: pre-vaccination baseline after standard-of-care therapy. New WHO grade 3 or 4 IDH1-mutant, ATRX-lost astrocytomas were present in all donors. The source is a man aged 25-40 years with glioma. This chain uses TRBV27 with TRBJ2-6, with no clear D. This sample comprised PBMCs, obtained from a glioma patient treated with radiotherapy, temozolomide or both. In DNA form, the CDR3 reads TGTGCCAGCACCTTCTTAGGCTCTGGGGCCAACGTCCTGACTTTC. Its protein product is CASTFLGSGANVLTF.